This record covers a single TCR beta chain. Germline V gene sequence: CDR1 MNHEY, CDR2 SVGAGI. Trimming shortened V by 7 bases and J by 1 base, and 13 bases separated the two germline ends. This CDR3 has 14 amino acids. Authors' analysis steps: Reference gene primer amplification gave nucleated cell count estimates. Assay used: immunoSEQ multiplex PCR; TCRdb lists only in-frame clones, some missing. V, J and clone size reflect that table, while D and trimming were determined from the DNA. This sample has about 160,000 clones; under 95% occur once, and the top ten carry approximately 2.4%. The entry originates in a study of blood T cell repertoires in COVID-19. At the level of the study: COVID-19 samples collected from the United States, Italy and Spain covered acute and convalescent phases. T cells, B-cell-depleted T cells, or PBMCs provided the cDNA or gDNA that served as material.

The receptor's source is a man younger than 35 with acute or convalescent COVID-19. The V call is TRBV6-5, the J call TRBJ1-2; D remains unclear. The sequenced sample consisted of peripheral blood. CDR3 residues: CASTAGVGNYGYTF. The CDR3 DNA sequence: TGTGCCAGCACCGCCGGGGTCGGTAACTATGGCTACACCTTC.